This TCR beta chain was observed in a study of T-cell memory formation after mild COVID-19. Study conclusions and caveats: That cross-reactive memory joined was suggested by some responding clones appearing in pre-infection memory. Contracting CD4+ clones were located mainly in CM and EM, and CD8+ clones in EMRA.

The ends were cut back, 5 bases at V and 3 bases at J, with 11 bases in the middle. This CDR3 contains 13 residues. Germline V CDR1 and CDR2: SGHDT, YYEEEE. A single record per CDR3 protein comes from TCRdb applying MiXCR to the 5' RACE reads. This table has 250,000 to 400,000 distinct CDR3 sequences, around an eighth appearing once. On this clonotype itself: Its target is not known.

This sequence joins TRBV5-6 and TRBJ1-1; D gene ambiguous. What was sequenced was PBMCs or a T cell subset sorted from them (not recorded which). The receptor comes from a man aged 18 to 29 who had mild COVID-19 (a few samples of this study predate the infection). Cell type and time point are not known. The DNA of the CDR3 is TGTGCCAGCAGAGCGGACCGGTACACTGAAGCTTTCTTT. Translating gives CASRADRYTEAFF. The full variable domain, completed using reference TRBV5-6 and TRBJ1-1, is DAGVTQSPTHLIKTRGQQVTLRCSPKSGHDTVSWYQQALGQGPQFIFQYYEEEERQRGNFPDRFSGHQFPNYSSELNVNALLLGDSALYLCASRADRYTEAFFGQGTRLTVV.